This T cell receptor (beta chain) was profiled in a study of T cells in Graves' hyperthyroidism and ophthalmopathy. Study findings and constraints: Ophthalmopathy and stable hyperthyroidism were separated by a 13 V-J model.

Turning to this clonotype: Its antigen is not identified.

The source material, RNA transcripts, was used to amplify TCR beta CDR3 regions. First-round RT-PCR targeting the TCR CDR3 was performed with the HTBI primer set. TCRdb called the multiplex PCR reads again in MiXCR, with one record for every CDR3 protein. This table has some 370,000 distinct CDR3 sequences, about an eighth appearing once. The germline CDR1 and CDR2 sequences are SGHDT and YYEEEE. The J segment lost 5 bases and the V segment lost 4 bases, leaving 6 bases of the junction unmatched. The CDR3 extends over 14 amino acids. The sequence came from a man aged 45-60 years with Graves' ophthalmopathy. Sample: blood. The rearrangement uses TRBV5-6 and TRBJ1-5, with TRBD1 matching 7 bases. CDR3 sequence reads: CASSRGQLYQPQHF. Written as DNA, the CDR3 is TGTGCCAGCAGCAGGGGACAGCTGTATCAGCCCCAGCATTTT.